The clone carrying this T cell receptor beta chain was picked up a small number of times. Its specificity is not known. PCR employed 60 Vbeta and 13 Jbeta primers. TCRdb's table, derived via immunoSEQ multiplex PCR, lists solely in-frame clones and lacks some. Altogether 90,000 to 110,000 clones are present, 70% to 75% being singletons, with the ten largest covering 1% to 1.5%. The CDR3 is 16 amino acids. Germline V gene data show CDR1 as LGHNA and CDR2 as YNFKEQ. V shed 0 bases, J shed 6 bases, and the junction held 7 bases outside the gene matches. The data were obtained in a study of cytomegalovirus exposure and HLA in healthy donors. Study results and caveats: Later analysis revealed greater clonal expansion in HLA-associated TCR beta chains than in equally common others. TCR beta V- and J-gene trimming, according to a later analysis, was linked to a missense DCLRE1C variant. The records held CMV serostatus as the only immune exposure information.

Donors were ostensibly healthy at sampling, although undocumented immune exposures were probable. The chain employs TRBV4-2 and TRBJ1-3; 8 nucleotides line up with TRBD1. This clonotype was sampled from a man aged 40-55 years in good health and CMV-seronegative. Sequenced material: PBMCs. The CDR3 coding sequence is TGTGCCAGCAGCCAAGATTTCGGCAGGGGGCAAAACACCATATATTTT. It specifies CASSQDFGRGQNTIYF.